The 23 T cell receptor beta chains listed next were all sequenced from one sample in a study of blood T cell repertoires in COVID-19. TCRdb's table, derived via immunoSEQ multiplex PCR, lists solely in-frame clones and lacks some. The sample has approximately 500,000 clones, approximately 91% seen once. Sequencing was done on a sample of peripheral blood. The receptor source for this set is a woman aged 50 to 65 with COVID-19, enrolled during active disease.

The rearrangement joins TRBV30 to TRBJ1-2; possible D gene TRBD1, 5 bases. Germline CDR1 reads GTSNPN; CDR2 reads SVGIG (reference sequence). V lost 2 bases and J lost 6, with 16 bases in between. CDR3 length: 14 amino acids. CDR3 sequence (DNA): TGTGCCTGGAGTCCCACGACAGCAATGGATGGCTACACCTTC. Its protein is CAWSPTTAMDGYTF. Full variable domain (missing parts from reference TRBV30 and TRBJ1-2): SQTIHQWPATLVQPVGSPLSLECTVEGTSNPNLYWYRQAAGRGLQLLFYSVGIGQISSEVPQNLSASRPQDRQFILSSKKLLLSDSGFYLCAWSPTTAMDGYTFGSGTRLTVV.

This clone was detected only a few times. The sample contains more than one DNA sequence encoding this CDR3. The chain joins TRBV2 to TRBJ1-6; 10 bases are shared with TRBD1. In germline, CDR1 is SNHLY, CDR2 FYNNEI. CDR3 length: 15 amino acids. Germline trimming cut 3 bases from V and 7 bases from J; bases unmatched to any gene: 3. The CDR3 sequence is CASSDGTGVNSPLHF. The CDR3 DNA reads as TGTGCCAGCAGTGACGGGACAGGGGTAAATTCACCCCTCCACTTT. The full variable domain, completed using reference TRBV2 and TRBJ1-6, is EPEVTQTPSHQVTQMGQEVILRCVPISNHLYFYWYRQILGQKVEFLVSFYNNEISEKSEIFDDQFSVERPDGSNFTLKIRSTKLEDSAMYFCASSDGTGVNSPLHFGNGTRLTVT.

The V call is TRBV10-3, the J call TRBJ1-1; D not resolved. V was cut by 3 bases and J by 11 bases, with 13 bases left in between. Per the germline V gene, CDR1 is ENHRY and CDR2 is SYGVKD. The CDR3 extends over 12 amino acids. The CDR3 nucleotides read TGTGCCATCAGTGAAATAGAAGGGAGGGCTTTCTTT. It specifies CAISEIEGRAFF.

V gene TRBV24-1 combines with J gene TRBJ2-3, with D possibly matching TRBD1 (6 bases). V dropped 9 bases and J dropped 12 bases, with 15 bases sitting between them. Germline-derived CDR1 and CDR2 are KGHDR and SFDVKD. This CDR3 is built from 11 residues. This CDR3 reads CATGNRELQYF. CDR3 DNA sequence: TGTGCCACCGGGAACAGGGAATTACAGTATTTT.

The chain has TRBV29-1 and TRBJ2-3; 7 bases are a match to TRBD2. CDR3 size: 15 residues. CDR1 SQVTM and CDR2 ANQGSEA come from the germline V gene. The CDR3 protein is CTTGGGVGNTDTQYF. The CDR3 DNA reads TGCACCACCGGGGGAGGGGTCGGCAACACAGATACGCAGTATTTT.

J is TRBJ1-4 and V is TRBV3-1 (or the pseudogene TRBV3-2), with D maybe TRBD1 (6 bases). The CDR3 extends over 14 amino acids. V was pared by 2 bases and J by 5 bases, with 9 bases between. Germline CDR1 LGHDT, CDR2 YNNKEL (reference sequence). CDR3 DNA: TGTGCCAGCAGCCAAACCGACAGGAATGAAAAACTGTTTTTT. The encoded protein is CASSQTDRNEKLFF.

This clone came up once. The V and J genes are TRBV6-5 and TRBJ1-1, with 9 bases matching TRBD1. The V and J ends lost 7 bases and 3 bases, in that order; junction bases with no gene match: 6. The CDR3 sequence is 14 residues long. Germline V lookup: CDR1 MNHEY, CDR2 SVGAGI. For the CDR3, the DNA is TGTGCCAGCACCTTGGACAGGGGCGACACTGAAGCTTTCTTT. This gives the protein CASTLDRGDTEAFF.

The chain employs TRBV29-1 and TRBJ1-4; perhaps TRBD1 as D (5 bases). The V end was cut by 7 bases, the J end by 5 bases, with 14 bases between. Germline V gene sequence: CDR1 SQVTM, CDR2 ANQGSEA. The CDR3 runs to 13 residues. The CDR3 nucleotides read TGCAGCGCAAACCGGGGGATAAATGAAAAACTGTTTTTT. Translated: CSANRGINEKLFF.

As concerns this clone: Other DNA sequences in this specimen translate into the identical CDR3. This chain connects TRBV4-2 to TRBJ1-6, with a weak D call TRBD1 (6 bases). CDR3 length: 13 amino acids. With 0 bases removed from V and 9 bases from J, the gap between germline ends came to 6 bases. Germline V gene data show CDR1 as LGHNA and CDR2 as YNFKEQ. The CDR3 region is CASSQDRGSPLHF. Written as DNA, the CDR3 is TGTGCCAGCAGCCAAGACAGGGGTTCACCCCTCCACTTT.

V gene TRBV2 combines with J gene TRBJ2-1; the D is unclear. The CDR3 covers 14 residues. Trimming shortened V by 6 bases and J by 8 bases, and 17 bases separated the two germline ends. CDR1 SNHLY and CDR2 FYNNEI come from the germline V gene. CDR3 coding DNA: TGTGCCAGCAGCTTGTCCAGAGGAATTGATGAGCAGTTCTTC. This sequence encodes CASSLSRGIDEQFF.

The rearrangement joins TRBV10-3 to TRBJ2-2, with 8 nucleotides matching TRBD2. Germline V gene lookup returns CDR1 ENHRY and CDR2 SYGVKD. V shed 4 bases, J shed 5 bases, and the junction held 12 bases outside the gene matches. The CDR3 length is 17 residues. CDR3 region: CAISGPAAGGGTGELFF. DNA of the CDR3: TGTGCCATCAGTGGGCCCGCGGCGGGGGGTGGTACCGGGGAGCTGTTTTTT.

This chain joins TRBV5-1 and TRBJ2-1, with 9 bases aligning to TRBD2. V shed 5 bases, J shed 6 bases, and the junction held 6 bases outside the gene matches. This CDR3 spans 14 amino acids. Germline lookup yields CDR1 SGHRS and CDR2 YFSETQ. The CDR3 region is CASSRTAGGNEQFF. Written as DNA, the CDR3 is TGCGCCAGCAGTAGAACAGCGGGAGGCAATGAGCAGTTCTTC. The full variable domain, completed using reference TRBV5-1 and TRBJ2-1, is KAGVTQTPRYLIKTRGQQVTLSCSPISGHRSVSWYQQTPGQGLQFLFEYFSETQRNKGNFPGRFSGRQFSNSRSEMNVSTLELGDSALYLCASSRTAGGNEQFFGPGTRLTVL.

This clone is a singleton in its sample. The rearrangement uses TRBV11-2 and TRBJ2-7; D may be TRBD1 (5 bases). The CDR3 is 16 amino acids. Trimming removed 1 base from V and 4 bases from J, with 17 bases in between. Germline values: CDR1 SGHAT, CDR2 FQNNGV. The CDR3 sequence: CASSLGAGSIGYEQYF. In nucleotides, the CDR3 is TGTGCCAGCAGCTTAGGGGCAGGGTCGATTGGATACGAGCAGTACTTC.

This clone is a singleton in its sample. The V and J genes are TRBV2 and TRBJ2-3, with a tentative D call TRBD2 (5 bases). V was shortened by 6 bases and J by 2 bases, with 15 bases between the two germline ends. CDR1 and CDR2 (germline): SNHLY, FYNNEI. The CDR3 contains 15 residues. The CDR3 reads CASSGMGGHTDTQYF. The CDR3 coding sequence is TGTGCCAGCAGCGGTATGGGCGGGCACACAGATACGCAGTATTTT.

The chain employs TRBV10-3 and TRBJ1-1; a possible D gene is TRBD1 (5 bases). Germline assignment: CDR1 ENHRY and CDR2 SYGVKD. The CDR3 totals 13 residues. Trimming cost V 6 bases and J 3 bases, with 11 bases left between them. As DNA, the CDR3 is TGTGCCATCAGCCCGGGAGGGGACACTGAAGCTTTCTTT. Protein: CAISPGGDTEAFF.

The rearrangement uses TRBV6-5 and TRBJ1-6; 9 positions agree with TRBD1. CDR1 is MNHEY and CDR2 is SVGAGI in the germline V gene. CDR3 length: 15 residues. J was trimmed by 7 bases and V by 2 bases; bases with no gene match: 3. DNA for the CDR3: TGTGCCAGCAGTTACCGGACAGGGGAGAATTCACCCCTCCACTTT. Translation: CASSYRTGENSPLHF.

V is TRBV7-9 and J is TRBJ2-7; 8 bases fit TRBD2. The CDR3 totals 14 residues. Unmatched junction bases numbered 8, after V lost 3 bases and J lost 7 bases. Per germline, CDR1 SEHNR and CDR2 FQNEAQ (reference sequence). Here the CDR3 DNA reads TGTGCCAGCAGCTTTAGCGGGACTCAGGGTGAGCAGTACTTC. Residues: CASSFSGTQGEQYF.

This chain uses TRBV11-2 with TRBJ2-3; no clear D. CDR1 is SGHAT, CDR2 FQNNGV, per germline. The CDR3 is made up of 14 amino acids. The V and J ends lost 1 base and 2 bases respectively, with 7 bases between them. CDR3 amino acids: CASSLGVATDTQYF. The CDR3 DNA is TGTGCCAGCAGCTTAGGGGTAGCCACAGATACGCAGTATTTT.

The chain joins TRBV30 to TRBJ1-6; unclear D gene. Deletions cut 5 bases from V and 5 bases from J, with 13 bases between. The V gene's germline CDR1 is GTSNPN and CDR2 SVGIG (reference sequence). The CDR3 covers 14 residues. The chain's CDR3 is CAWSPGIDNSPLHF. The CDR3 region has the DNA TGTGCCTGGTCCCCCGGGATCGATAATTCACCCCTCCACTTT.

The chain carries TRBV6-5 and TRBJ2-1; 13 bases are shared with TRBD2. In germline, CDR1 is MNHEY, CDR2 SVGAGI. Losses at the gene ends were 7 bases for V and 8 bases for J; bases not matched to a gene: 8. The CDR3 is 15 residues long. For the CDR3, the DNA is TGTGCCAGCAAACTGGGACTAGCGGGGATCGATGAGCAGTTCTTC. This encodes CASKLGLAGIDEQFF.

The rearrangement joins TRBV5-4 to TRBJ2-1; TRBD1 matches at 7 bases. V lost 3 bases and J lost 7; bases outside the gene matches: 7. The CDR3 is 14 residues long. Germline loops: CDR1 SGHNT, CDR2 YYREEE (reference sequence). The CDR3, as DNA: TGTGCCAGCAGCTCCCGGGACAGATTGAATGAGCAGTTCTTC. Translation: CASSSRDRLNEQFF.

The V and J genes are TRBV10-3 and TRBJ2-5; the match to TRBD1 covers 8 bases. Germline V gives CDR1 ENHRY, CDR2 SYGVKD. J was trimmed by 4 bases and V by 4 bases; bases with no gene match: 2. There are 13 residues in the CDR3. The CDR3 is CAISVTGGETQYF. The CDR3 bases are TGTGCCATCAGTGTCACAGGGGGAGAGACCCAGTACTTC.

This chain uses TRBV12-5 with TRBJ1-2, with 8 bases lining up with TRBD1. V trimming: 3 bases; J trimming: 4 bases; junction bases outside the gene matches: 13. CDR3 length: 17 amino acids. The germline V gene has CDR1 LGHNT and CDR2 FRNRAP. The CDR3 loop is CASGFQTGEGSGYGYTF. The CDR3 DNA sequence: TGTGCTAGTGGTTTCCAGACAGGGGAGGGTAGCGGCTATGGCTACACCTTC.